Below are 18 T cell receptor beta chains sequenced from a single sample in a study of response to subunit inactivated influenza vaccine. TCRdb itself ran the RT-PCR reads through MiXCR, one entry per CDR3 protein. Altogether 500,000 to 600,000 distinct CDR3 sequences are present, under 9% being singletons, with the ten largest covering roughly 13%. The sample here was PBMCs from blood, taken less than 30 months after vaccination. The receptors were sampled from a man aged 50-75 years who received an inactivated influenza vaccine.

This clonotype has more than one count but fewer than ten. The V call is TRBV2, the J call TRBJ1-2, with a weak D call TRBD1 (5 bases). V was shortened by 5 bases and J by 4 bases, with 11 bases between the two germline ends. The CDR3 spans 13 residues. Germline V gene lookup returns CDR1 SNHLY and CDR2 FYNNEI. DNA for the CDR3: TGTGCCAGCAGTTGGGACGGAAGCTATGGCTACACCTTC. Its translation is CASSWDGSYGYTF.

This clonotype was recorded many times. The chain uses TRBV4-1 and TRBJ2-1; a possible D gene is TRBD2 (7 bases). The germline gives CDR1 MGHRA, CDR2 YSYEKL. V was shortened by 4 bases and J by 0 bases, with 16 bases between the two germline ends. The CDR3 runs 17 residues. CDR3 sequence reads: CASSLRGGGYSYNEQFF. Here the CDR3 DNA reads TGCGCCAGCAGCCTCAGGGGCGGGGGCTACTCCTACAATGAGCAGTTCTTC.

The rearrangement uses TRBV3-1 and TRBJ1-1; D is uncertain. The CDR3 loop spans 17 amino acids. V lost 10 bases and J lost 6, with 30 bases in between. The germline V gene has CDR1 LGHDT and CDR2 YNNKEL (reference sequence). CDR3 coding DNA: TGTGCCACCTGCCCGTCCGAAAGGATAATATCGGCACCTGAAGCTTTCTTT. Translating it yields CATCPSERIISAPEAFF.

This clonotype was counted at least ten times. The CDR3 DNA reads as TGCAGTGCTAGAGATTTATTTAGCGGGAGCTCCTACGAGCAGTACTTC. Its translation: CSARDLFSGSSYEQYF. V gene TRBV20-1 combines with J gene TRBJ2-7; 9 nucleotides agree with TRBD2. Germline V lookup: CDR1 DFQATT, CDR2 SNEGSKA (reference sequence). The CDR3 contains 16 residues. V dropped 0 bases and J dropped 0; count of bases not matched to a gene: 6.

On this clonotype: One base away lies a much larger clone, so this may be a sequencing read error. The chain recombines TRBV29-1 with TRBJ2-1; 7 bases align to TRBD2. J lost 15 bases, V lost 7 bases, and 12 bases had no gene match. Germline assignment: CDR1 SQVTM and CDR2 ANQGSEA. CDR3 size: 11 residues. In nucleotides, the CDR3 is TGCAGCGGTGATCAGGCGGGAGTCCCGTTCTTC. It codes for CSGDQAGVPFF.

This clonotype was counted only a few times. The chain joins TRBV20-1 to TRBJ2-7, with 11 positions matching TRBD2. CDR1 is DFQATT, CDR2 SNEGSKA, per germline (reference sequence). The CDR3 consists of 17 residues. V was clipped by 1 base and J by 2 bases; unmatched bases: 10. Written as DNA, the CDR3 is TGCAGTGCTAGAGGACTAGCGGGATATTTTCCCCCCTACGAGCAGTACTTC. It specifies CSARGLAGYFPPYEQYF.

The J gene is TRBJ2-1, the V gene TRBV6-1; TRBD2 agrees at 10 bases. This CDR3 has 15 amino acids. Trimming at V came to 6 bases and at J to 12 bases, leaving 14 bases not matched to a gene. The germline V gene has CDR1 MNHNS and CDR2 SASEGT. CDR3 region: CASSRVLAGTGGQFF. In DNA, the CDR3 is TGTGCCAGCAGCCGTGTACTAGCGGGAACTGGCGGGCAGTTCTTC.

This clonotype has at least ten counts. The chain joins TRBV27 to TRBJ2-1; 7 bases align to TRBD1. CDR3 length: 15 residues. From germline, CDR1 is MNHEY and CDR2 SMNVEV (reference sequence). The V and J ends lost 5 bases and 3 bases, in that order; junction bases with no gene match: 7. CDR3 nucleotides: TGTGCCAGCAGTCCTTCTCGGGACAGCTACAATGAGCAGTTCTTC. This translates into CASSPSRDSYNEQFF.

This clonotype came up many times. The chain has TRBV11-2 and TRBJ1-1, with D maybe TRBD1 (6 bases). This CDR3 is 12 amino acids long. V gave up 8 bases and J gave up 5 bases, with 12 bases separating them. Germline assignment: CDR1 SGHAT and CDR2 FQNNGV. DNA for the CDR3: TGTGCCAGCGAACAGGGTTTTACTGAAGCTTTCTTT. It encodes CASEQGFTEAFF.

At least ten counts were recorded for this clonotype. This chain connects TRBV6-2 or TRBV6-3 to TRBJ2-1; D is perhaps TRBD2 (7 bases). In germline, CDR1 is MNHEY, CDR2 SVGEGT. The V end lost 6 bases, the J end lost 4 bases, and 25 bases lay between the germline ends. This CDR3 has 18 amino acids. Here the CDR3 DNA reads TGTGCCAGCAGGAGGCCGGGCGGGGGCCAGACTATTTACAATGAGCAGTTCTTC. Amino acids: CASRRPGGGQTIYNEQFF.

DNA for the CDR3: TGTGCCAGCAGTCGCTTCCTAGCGGGAGGGACCAATGAGCAGTTCTTC. Its protein product is CASSRFLAGGTNEQFF. This chain uses TRBV3-1 with TRBJ2-1, with 12 bases identical to TRBD2. This CDR3 has 16 amino acids. The germline CDR1 and CDR2 sequences are LGHDT and YNNKEL (reference sequence). The V and J ends lost 6 bases and 6 bases, in that order; junction bases with no gene match: 9.

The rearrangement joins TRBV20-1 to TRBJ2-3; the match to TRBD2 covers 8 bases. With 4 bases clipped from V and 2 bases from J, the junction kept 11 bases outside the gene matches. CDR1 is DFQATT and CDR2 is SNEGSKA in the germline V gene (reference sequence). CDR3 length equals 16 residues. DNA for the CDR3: TGCAGTGCTACTCCAACACTAGCGGCCATCACAGATACGCAGTATTTT. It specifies CSATPTLAAITDTQYF.

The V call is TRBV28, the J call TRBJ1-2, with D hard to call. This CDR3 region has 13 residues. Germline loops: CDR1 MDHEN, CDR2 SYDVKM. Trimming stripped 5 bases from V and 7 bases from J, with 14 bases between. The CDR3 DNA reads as TGTGCCAGCAGTCCCCGCTGGGGTTTTGGCTACACCTTC. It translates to CASSPRWGFGYTF.

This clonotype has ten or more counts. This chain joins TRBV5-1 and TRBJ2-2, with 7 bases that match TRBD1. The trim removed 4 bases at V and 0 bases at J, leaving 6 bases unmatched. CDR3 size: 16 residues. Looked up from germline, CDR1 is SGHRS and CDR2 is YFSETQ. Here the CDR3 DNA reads TGCGCCAGCAGCCTTGACAGGGTTGCGAACACCGGGGAGCTGTTTTTT. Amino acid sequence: CASSLDRVANTGELFF.

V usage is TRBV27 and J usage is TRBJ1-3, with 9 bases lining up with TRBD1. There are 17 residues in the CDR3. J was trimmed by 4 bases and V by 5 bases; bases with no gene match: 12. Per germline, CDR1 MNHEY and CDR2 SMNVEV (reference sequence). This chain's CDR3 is CASSPLLQGAFGNTIYF. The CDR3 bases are TGTGCCAGCAGTCCTCTTCTACAGGGGGCGTTCGGAAACACCATATATTTT.

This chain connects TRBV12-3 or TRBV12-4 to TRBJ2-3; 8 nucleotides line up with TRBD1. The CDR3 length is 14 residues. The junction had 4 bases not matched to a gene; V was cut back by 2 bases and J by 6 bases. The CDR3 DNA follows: TGTGCCAGCAGTTTAACCAGGGGGCTGGATACGCAGTATTTT. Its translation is CASSLTRGLDTQYF.

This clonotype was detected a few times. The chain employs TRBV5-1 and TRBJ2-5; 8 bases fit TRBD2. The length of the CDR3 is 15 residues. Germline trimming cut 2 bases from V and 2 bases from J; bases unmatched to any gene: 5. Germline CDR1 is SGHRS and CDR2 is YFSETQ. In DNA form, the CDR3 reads TGCGCCAGCAGCTTTTCAGCGGGAGAGCAAGAGACCCAGTACTTC. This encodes CASSFSAGEQETQYF.

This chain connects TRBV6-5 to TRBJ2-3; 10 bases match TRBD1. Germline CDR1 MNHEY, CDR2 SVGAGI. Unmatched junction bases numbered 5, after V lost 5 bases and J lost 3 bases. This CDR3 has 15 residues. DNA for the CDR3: TGTGCCAGCAGTACTCCGGGACAGGGGACAGATACGCAGTATTTT. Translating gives CASSTPGQGTDTQYF.